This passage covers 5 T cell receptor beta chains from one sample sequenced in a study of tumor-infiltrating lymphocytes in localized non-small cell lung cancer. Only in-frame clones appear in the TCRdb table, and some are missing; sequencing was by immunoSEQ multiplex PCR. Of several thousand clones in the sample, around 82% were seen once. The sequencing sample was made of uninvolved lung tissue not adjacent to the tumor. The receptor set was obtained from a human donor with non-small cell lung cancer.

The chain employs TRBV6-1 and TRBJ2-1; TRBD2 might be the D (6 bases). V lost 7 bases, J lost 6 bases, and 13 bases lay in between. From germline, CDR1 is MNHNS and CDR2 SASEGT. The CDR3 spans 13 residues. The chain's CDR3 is CASTLLGGNEQFF. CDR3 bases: TGTGCCAGCACCCTGCTGGGGGGCAATGAGCAGTTCTTC.

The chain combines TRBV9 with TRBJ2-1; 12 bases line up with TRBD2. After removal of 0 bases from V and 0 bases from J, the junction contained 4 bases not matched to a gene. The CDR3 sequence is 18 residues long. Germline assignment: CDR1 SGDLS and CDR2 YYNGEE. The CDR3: CASSVGLAGGPSYNEQFF. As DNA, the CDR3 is TGTGCCAGCAGCGTAGGTCTAGCGGGAGGGCCCTCCTACAATGAGCAGTTCTTC.

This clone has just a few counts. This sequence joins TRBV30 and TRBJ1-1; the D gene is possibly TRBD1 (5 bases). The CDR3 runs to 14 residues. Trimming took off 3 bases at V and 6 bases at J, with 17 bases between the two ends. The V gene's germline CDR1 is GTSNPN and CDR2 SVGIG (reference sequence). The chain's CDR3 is CAWRGGAMSAEAFF. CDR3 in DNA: TGTGCCTGGAGGGGGGGAGCGATGAGCGCTGAAGCTTTCTTT.

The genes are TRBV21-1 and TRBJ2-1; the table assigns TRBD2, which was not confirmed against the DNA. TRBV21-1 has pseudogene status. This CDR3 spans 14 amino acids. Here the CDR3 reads CASSTHRDSNEQFF. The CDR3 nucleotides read TGTGCCAGCAGCACTCACCGGGACTCCAATGAGCAGTTCTTC.

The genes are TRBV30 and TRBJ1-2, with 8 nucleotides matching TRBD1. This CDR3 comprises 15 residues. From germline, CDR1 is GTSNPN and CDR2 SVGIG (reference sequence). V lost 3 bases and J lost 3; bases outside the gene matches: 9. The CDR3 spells CAWRAGTGAHYGYTF. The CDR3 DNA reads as TGTGCCTGGAGGGCCGGGACAGGAGCCCACTATGGCTACACCTTC.